The clone carrying this T cell receptor beta chain turned up a few times. Its specificity is unknown. These data belong to a study of blood T cells in healthy people across ages. Study observations and caveats: Age advanced and TCR beta diversity per million T cells fell, roughly linearly.

The CDR3 consists of 13 residues. The germline V gene has CDR1 DFQATT and CDR2 SNEGSKA (reference sequence). The junction had 7 bases not matched to a gene; V was cut back by 6 bases and J by 5 bases. Peripheral blood from each donor was collected in a volume of roughly 9.8 milliliters. Isolating PBMCs gave at least 6.5 million of these cells per sample. The authors ran a second PCR of about 6 to 11 cycles using a sample-barcoded 5' primer and a J-beta primer mix. TCRdb reprocessed the 5' RACE reads with MiXCR, giving one entry per CDR3 protein. The sample has around 940,000 distinct CDR3 sequences, 51% seen once.

The rearrangement joins TRBV20-1 to TRBJ2-5, with 9 bases lining up with TRBD2. The clonotype comes from a woman aged 55-69 years in good health. Sequencing was carried out using blood. CDR3 region: CSAVLSGRETQYF. The CDR3 DNA reads as TGCAGTGCCGTGCTAAGCGGGAGGGAGACCCAGTACTTC.